These 14 T cell receptor beta chains were all obtained from the same sample, sequenced in a study of beta chain features in type 1 diabetes. All of the isolated RNA was reverse transcribed, so expressed TCRB transcripts were sequenced. Assay: immunoSEQ multiplex PCR; the TCRdb copy retains only in-frame clones and omits some. The profile shows hundreds of thousands of clones, about 14% of them singletons. The sequencing sample was made of naive CD4+ T cells from blood. Receptor source: a man aged 18 to 29 in good health.

V is TRBV28 and J is TRBJ2-7; perhaps TRBD1 as D (5 bases). The V gene's germline CDR1 is MDHEN and CDR2 SYDVKM. CDR3 length: 16 residues. With 0 bases removed from V and 2 bases from J, the gap between germline ends came to 14 bases. The CDR3: CASSLWRQGRPYEQYF. CDR3 DNA sequence: TGTGCCAGCAGTTTATGGCGGCAGGGTAGACCCTACGAGCAGTACTTC.

The chain links TRBV29-1 to TRBJ2-7, with 7 bases lining up with TRBD1. Germline assignment: CDR1 SQVTM and CDR2 ANQGSEA. The CDR3 loop spans 14 amino acids. V lost 3 bases and J lost 6; bases outside the gene matches: 11. Here the CDR3 DNA reads TGCAGCGTTGACCCCTCAGGGGGATCGAGCGAGCAGTACTTC. It encodes CSVDPSGGSSEQYF.

This CDR3 reads CASSFGRPMSTDTQYF. CDR3 nucleotides: TGCGCCAGCAGCTTCGGCCGGCCCATGAGCACAGATACGCAGTATTTT. V gene TRBV5-1 combines with J gene TRBJ2-3; no definite D call. The germline gives CDR1 SGHRS, CDR2 YFSETQ. The length of the CDR3 is 16 residues. V lost 2 bases and J lost 0, with 13 bases in between.

The chain links TRBV29-1 to TRBJ1-1, with D possibly matching TRBD1 (6 bases). The V end lost 7 bases, the J end lost 4 bases, and 13 bases lay between the germline ends. Germline values: CDR1 SQVTM, CDR2 ANQGSEA. The CDR3 sequence is 12 residues long. CDR3 coding DNA: TGCAGCGCTGCGGGGGGCCGCACTGAAGCTTTCTTT. Translation gives CSAAGGRTEAFF.

The rearrangement uses TRBV6-6 and TRBJ2-6; 7 positions match TRBD1. V trimming: 7 bases; J trimming: 0 bases; junction bases outside the gene matches: 6. CDR3 length: 16 amino acids. Per germline, CDR1 MNHNY and CDR2 SVGAGI (reference sequence). The CDR3 DNA is TGTGCCAGCACCGACACAGGGGTCTCTGGGGCCAACGTCCTGACTTTC. This encodes CASTDTGVSGANVLTF.

There are a few counts of this clone. The J gene is TRBJ1-2, the V gene TRBV9; TRBD1 aligns across 9 bases. The ends lost 3 bases at V and 8 bases at J; junction bases unmatched: 20. This CDR3 is built from 18 residues. Germline assignment: CDR1 SGDLS and CDR2 YYNGEE. Here the CDR3 reads CASSARGLSDRGVSGYTF. Here the CDR3 DNA reads TGTGCCAGCAGCGCCCGTGGGTTATCGGACAGGGGCGTTAGCGGCTACACCTTC.

The chain combines TRBV5-1 with TRBJ2-7; 7 bases are shared with TRBD1. CDR1 and CDR2 (germline): SGHRS, YFSETQ. J gave up 3 bases and V 0 bases, and 3 bases lay outside the gene matches. This CDR3 has 14 residues. This CDR3 is CASSLGGGDYEQYF. The CDR3 DNA follows: TGCGCCAGCAGCTTGGGAGGGGGCGACTACGAGCAGTACTTC.

The J gene is TRBJ1-1, the V gene TRBV25-1, with D possibly matching TRBD1 (6 bases). From germline, CDR1 is MGHDK and CDR2 SYGVNS. The ends were cut back, 5 bases at V and 4 bases at J, with 11 bases in the middle. The CDR3 loop spans 13 amino acids. The CDR3 DNA is TGTGCCAGCAGTCTACAGGGAATCACTGAAGCTTTCTTT. Translating gives CASSLQGITEAFF.

V is TRBV21-1 and J is TRBJ2-7; the table gives TRBD2 as D, unverified against the DNA. TRBV21-1 is noted as a pseudogene. The CDR3 length is 15 residues. This chain's CDR3 is CASSKTGLGSYEQYF. For the CDR3, the DNA is TGTGCCAGCAGCAAAACCGGACTGGGCTCCTACGAGCAGTACTTC.

A few counts support this clone. The rearrangement joins TRBV19 to TRBJ2-4; 10 bases fit TRBD1. V lost 5 bases and J lost 9; bases outside the gene matches: 10. The germline CDR1 and CDR2 sequences are LNHDA and SQIVND (reference sequence). The CDR3 has 15 amino acids. CDR3 nucleotides: TGTGCCAGTAGTTTCGGGACAGGGGCCCAGGGCATTCAGTACTTC. As protein: CASSFGTGAQGIQYF.

The chain carries TRBV5-1 and TRBJ2-7; D remains unclear. The CDR3 extends over 14 amino acids. Trimming cost V 4 bases and J 5 bases, with 16 bases left between them. Germline V gives CDR1 SGHRS, CDR2 YFSETQ. The CDR3 sequence: CASSPGRALDEQYF. The CDR3 DNA is TGCGCCAGCAGCCCAGGAAGGGCCCTCGACGAGCAGTACTTC.

This clone has a handful of counts. This sequence joins TRBV9 and TRBJ1-2; TRBD1 matches at 8 bases. The germline CDR1 and CDR2 sequences are SGDLS and YYNGEE. The CDR3 has 16 residues. The ends lost 2 bases at V and 3 bases at J; junction bases unmatched: 9. CDR3 in amino acids: CASSVSSQGAHYGYTF. The CDR3 nucleotides are TGTGCCAGCAGCGTCTCATCGCAGGGGGCTCACTATGGCTACACCTTC.

This clone appeared a few times. The CDR3 DNA follows: TGTGCCAGCAGCGTAGCCCAGGGCCAAGAGACCCAGTACTTC. It codes for CASSVAQGQETQYF. This chain joins TRBV9 and TRBJ2-5; D is perhaps TRBD1 (5 bases). The germline V gene has CDR1 SGDLS and CDR2 YYNGEE. V dropped 0 bases and J dropped 1 base, with 7 bases sitting between them. The CDR3 spans 14 residues.

This clone was found a few times. A read error may account for a junction end that differs from germline. This CDR3 is CASAGGSQETRYF. The CDR3 DNA is TGTGCCAGCGCGGGGGGATCCCAAGAGACCCGGTACTTC. The chain recombines TRBV9 with TRBJ2-5; 8 nucleotides line up with TRBD2. The length of the CDR3 is 13 residues. Looked up from germline, CDR1 is SGDLS and CDR2 is YYNGEE.